Listed below are T cell receptor beta chains from one sample, sequenced in a study of T cell clones after liver transplantation. Using immunoSEQ multiplex PCR, the repertoire was profiled, and TCRdb retains in-frame clones only, with some absent. Here the sample spans tens of thousands of clones, around four fifths being singletons. Specimen: CD4+ T cells from blood, collected 46 months after liver transplant. The receptors come from a human patient who received a liver transplant. Some T cells may be supplied by the graft donor. Each CDR3 is given with its conserved first and last residue. D genes are given only for firm matches. Size tells how often a clone was seen (once, few, many) or the class of an expanded clone, and some rows leave it out.

>TRBD2|.|TRBJ2-7|TRBV28|15
TGTGCCAGCAGCCTGACTAGCGGTTACTCCTACGAGCAGTACTTC
CASSLTSGYSYEQYF
>.|once|TRBJ2-2|TRBV9|16
TGTGCCAGCAGCGTAGAGCCAGGGACTCCGGCCGGGGAGCTGTTTTTT
CASSVEPGTPAGELFF
>.|.|TRBJ2-1|TRBV10-3|15
TGTGCCATCAGTGAGTCTGACTACTCCTACAATGAGCAGTTCTTC
CAISESDYSYNEQFF
>.|.|TRBJ2-2|TRBV5-4|13
TGTGCCGCCGCCCCTTACGACACCGGGGAGCTGTTTTTT
CAAAPYDTGELFF
>.|.|TRBJ2-1|TRBV4-1|14
TGCGCCAGCAGCCACCCGGCTGGCGGCGATGAGCAGTTCTTC
CASSHPAGGDEQFF
>TRBD2|.|TRBJ2-1|TRBV27|16
TGTGCCAGCAGTCCGTGGACTAGCGGGGTCCACAATGAGCAGTTCTTC
CASSPWTSGVHNEQFF
>TRBD1|.|TRBJ2-7|TRBV28|18
TGTGCCAGCAGTTTAGTCTTGGTGGTCGGGACAGGGCCTCGCGAGCAGTACTTC
CASSLVLVVGTGPREQYF
>.|.|TRBJ2-7|TRBV4-3|14
TGCGCCAGCAGCCGAAGGGTCCTTGGGGACGAGCAGTACTTC
CASSRRVLGDEQYF
>.|.|TRBJ2-7|TRBV2|13
TGTGCCAGCAGCGCGGGTTACTCCTACGAGCAGTACTTC
CASSAGYSYEQYF
>.|few|TRBJ2-7|TRBV30|12
TGTGCCTGGACCACTGACTACTACGAGCAGTACTTC
CAWTTDYYEQYF